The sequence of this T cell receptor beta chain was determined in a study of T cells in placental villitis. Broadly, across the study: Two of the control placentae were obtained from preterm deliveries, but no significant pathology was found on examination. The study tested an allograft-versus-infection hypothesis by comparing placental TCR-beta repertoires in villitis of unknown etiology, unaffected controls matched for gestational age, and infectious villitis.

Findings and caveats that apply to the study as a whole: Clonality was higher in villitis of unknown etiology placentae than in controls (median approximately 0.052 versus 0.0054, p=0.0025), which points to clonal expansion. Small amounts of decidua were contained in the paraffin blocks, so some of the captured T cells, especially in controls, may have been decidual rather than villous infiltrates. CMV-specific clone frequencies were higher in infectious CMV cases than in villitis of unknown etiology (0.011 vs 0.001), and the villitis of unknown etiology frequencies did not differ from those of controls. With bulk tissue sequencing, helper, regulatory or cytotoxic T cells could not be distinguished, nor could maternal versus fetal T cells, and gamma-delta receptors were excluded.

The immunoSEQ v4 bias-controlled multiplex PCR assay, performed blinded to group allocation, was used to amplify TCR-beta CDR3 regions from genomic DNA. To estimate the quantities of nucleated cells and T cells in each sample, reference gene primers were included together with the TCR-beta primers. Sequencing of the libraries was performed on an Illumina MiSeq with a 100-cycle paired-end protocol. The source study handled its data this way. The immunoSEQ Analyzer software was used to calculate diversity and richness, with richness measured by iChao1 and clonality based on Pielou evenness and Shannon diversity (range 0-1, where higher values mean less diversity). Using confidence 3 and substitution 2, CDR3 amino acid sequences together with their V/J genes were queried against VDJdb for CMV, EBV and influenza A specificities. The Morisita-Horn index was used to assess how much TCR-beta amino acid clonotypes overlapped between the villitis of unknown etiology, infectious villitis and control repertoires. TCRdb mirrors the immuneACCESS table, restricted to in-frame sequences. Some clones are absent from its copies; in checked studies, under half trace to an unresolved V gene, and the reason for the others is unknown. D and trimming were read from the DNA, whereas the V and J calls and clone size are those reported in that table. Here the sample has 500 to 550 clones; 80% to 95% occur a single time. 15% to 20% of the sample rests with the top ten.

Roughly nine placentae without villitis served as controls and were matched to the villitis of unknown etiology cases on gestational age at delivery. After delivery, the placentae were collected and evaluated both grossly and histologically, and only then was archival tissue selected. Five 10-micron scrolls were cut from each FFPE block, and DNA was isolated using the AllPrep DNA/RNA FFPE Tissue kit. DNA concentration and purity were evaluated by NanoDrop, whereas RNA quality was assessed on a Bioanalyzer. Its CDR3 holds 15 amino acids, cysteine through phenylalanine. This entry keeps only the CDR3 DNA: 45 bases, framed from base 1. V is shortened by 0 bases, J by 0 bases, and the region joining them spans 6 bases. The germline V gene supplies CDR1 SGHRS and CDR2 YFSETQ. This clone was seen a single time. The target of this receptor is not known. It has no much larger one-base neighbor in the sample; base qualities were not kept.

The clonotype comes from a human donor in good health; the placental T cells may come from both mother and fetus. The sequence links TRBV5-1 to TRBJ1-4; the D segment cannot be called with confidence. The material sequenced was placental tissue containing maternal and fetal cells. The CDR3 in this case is CASSLDTATNEKLFF. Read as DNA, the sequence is TGCGCCAGCAGCTTGGACACAGCAACTAATGAAAAACTGTTTTTT.